This is a list of T cell receptor beta chains from one sample in a study of cytomegalovirus exposure and HLA in healthy donors. The data were produced by immunoSEQ multiplex PCR, yet TCRdb's version contains in-frame clones alone and is incomplete. The sample holds 100,000 to 150,000 clones, roughly 81% seen once. Sequenced material: PBMCs. The receptors derive from a woman aged 25 to 45 in good health and CMV-seronegative. The CDR3 runs from the conserved cysteine through the conserved F or W. The order of the fields is J gene, D gene, clone size, V gene, CDR3 DNA, CDR3 protein. D genes are given only for firm matches. Expanded clones are given a class, and other clones once, few, many or no size at all.

TRBJ2-7 | TRBD2 | . | TRBV29-1 | TGCAGCGCTGGGACTAGCGGGAGGGGGGGATACGAGCAGTACTTC | CSAGTSGRGGYEQYF
TRBJ1-2 | . | . | TRBV29-1 | TGCAGCGTTGAAGTGGGGAGCAGCGGCTACACCTTC | CSVEVGSSGYTF
TRBJ2-7 | . | . | TRBV6-6 | TGTGCCAGCCAGGGCCAGGGGCCATACTACGAGCAGTACTTC | CASQGQGPYYEQYF
TRBJ2-1 | TRBD2 | . | TRBV7-9 | TGTGCCACCTCCGGGGGGGCCTACAATGAGCAGTTCTTC | CATSGGAYNEQFF
TRBJ2-1 | TRBD1 | few | TRBV30 | TGTGCCTGTACACGGACAGGGGGCCTTAGTTACAATGAGCAGTTCTTC | CACTRTGGLSYNEQFF
TRBJ1-1 | . | . | TRBV5-1 | TGCGCCAGCAGCCGACAGACAGCGAACACTGAAGCTTTCTTT | CASSRQTANTEAFF
TRBJ1-2 | . | . | TRBV9 | TGTGCCAGCAGCGCATTGACACCGTATGGCTACACCTTC | CASSALTPYGYTF
TRBJ1-1 | . | . | TRBV7-9 | TGTGCCAGCAGCTTAGGAGCAGGGTCCACTGAAGCTTTCTTT | CASSLGAGSTEAFF
TRBJ2-3 | . | . | TRBV28 | TGTGCCAGCAGTTTAGGGCAGTCTGGCACAGATACGCAGTATTTT | CASSLGQSGTDTQYF
TRBJ2-7 | . | . | TRBV6-5 | TGTGCCAGCAGTTACTCCGCGGGGTCGGCCTCCTACGAGCAGTACTTC | CASSYSAGSASYEQYF
TRBJ1-1 | . | . | TRBV10-3 | TGTGCCATCAGTGAGTTGGACAGTACAATGAACACTGAAGCTTTCTTT | CAISELDSTMNTEAFF
TRBJ2-7 | TRBD2 | . | TRBV27 | TGTGCCAGCAGTTCCGGGACTAGCGGGAGACGGAGGCACGGGGAGCAGTACTTC | CASSSGTSGRRRHGEQYF
TRBJ2-3 | TRBD2 | . | TRBV5-3 | TGTGCCAGAAGCTTTAGATCTAGCGGGAGAGCGGATACGCAGTATTTT | CARSFRSSGRADTQYF
TRBJ1-2 | . | few | TRBV30 | TGTGCTGATCGGAGGGAACGAGGCTACACCTTC | CADRRERGYTF
TRBJ2-7 | TRBD1 | few | TRBV4-2 | TGTGCCAGCAGCCGACAGGGTTCCTCCTACGAGCAGTACTTC | CASSRQGSSYEQYF
TRBJ2-1 | TRBD2 | . | TRBV7-3 | TGTGCCAGCAGCTCCGGGACTAGCATCAGTGAGCAGTTCTTC | CASSSGTSISEQFF
TRBJ2-1 | TRBD2 | . | TRBV5-4 | TGTGCCAGCAGAGGTGCGGGGGGTAGGTACAATGAGCAGTTCTTC | CASRGAGGRYNEQFF
TRBJ1-5 | TRBD1 | . | TRBV19 | TGTGCCAGTAGTAGGGACAGGGATCAGCCCCAGCATTTT | CASSRDRDQPQHF
TRBJ1-5 | TRBD1 | . | TRBV2 | TGTGCCAGCAGTGATAACAGGGGGCCAAATCAGCCCCAGCATTTT | CASSDNRGPNQPQHF
TRBJ2-5 | TRBD2 | . | TRBV11-2 | TGTGCCAGCAGTCCGGGACTAGCGGGGGTCCAAGAGACCCAGTACTTC | CASSPGLAGVQETQYF